Shown below are 11 T cell receptor beta chains from a single sample sequenced in a study of T cell clonotyping in hematopoietic cell transplantation. Method: immunoSEQ multiplex PCR; TCRdb's copy keeps in-frame clones and lacks some. Among 7,000 to 8,000 clones listed, roughly 91% were seen once. Time point given: recipient sample about 28 days before transplant, after cytoreduction. The source was peripheral blood mononuclear cells, collected before stem cell transplant. The receptors come from a man aged 60-69 years with acute myeloid leukemia. Some clones in this sample may be carry-over from other donors' samples.

V usage is TRBV6-6 and J usage is TRBJ2-1; weak D call: TRBD1 (7 bases). CDR3 length equals 16 residues. Germline CDR1 MNHNY, CDR2 SVGAGI (reference sequence). The V gene lost 0 bases and the J gene lost 0 bases, with 9 bases spanning the gap. CDR3 nucleotide sequence: TGTGCCAGCAGTTACTCGCGGGACAGCTCCTACAATGAGCAGTTCTTC. Its translation is CASSYSRDSSYNEQFF.

This clone was seen a single time. The rearrangement uses TRBV4-1 and TRBJ2-5, with D unclear. V lost 2 bases to trimming and J lost 0 bases, with 7 bases between them. Germline V gene sequence: CDR1 MGHRA, CDR2 YSYEKL. The CDR3 extends over 14 amino acids. The CDR3 DNA sequence: TGCGCCAGCAGCCAAAGGGAATACCAAGAGACCCAGTACTTC. This encodes CASSQREYQETQYF.

This clone is large in the sample. The chain uses TRBV7-8 and TRBJ2-7; D is unclear. Looked up from germline, CDR1 is SGHVS and CDR2 is FQNEAQ. The CDR3 runs to 15 residues. V gave up 4 bases and J gave up 1 base, with 14 bases separating them. CDR3 nucleotides: TGTGCCAGCAGCTCGTCGGCCATTAAGTCCTACGAGCAGTACTTC. Its protein is CASSSSAIKSYEQYF.

This CDR3 reads CASSLKRENEQFF. Here the CDR3 DNA reads TGTGCCAGCAGCTTAAAGCGGGAGAATGAGCAGTTCTTC. This rearrangement joins TRBV7-3 to TRBJ2-1; 8 nucleotides match TRBD2. Germline-derived CDR1 and CDR2 are SGHTA and FQGTGA. This CDR3 has 13 amino acids. Losses at the gene ends were 1 base for V and 7 bases for J; bases not matched to a gene: 0.

V gene TRBV7-6 combines with J gene TRBJ2-5, with D perhaps matching TRBD1 or TRBD2 (6 bases each). The CDR3 runs 15 residues. V was shortened by 1 base and J by 2 bases, with 11 bases between the two germline ends. Germline CDR1 reads SGHVS; CDR2 reads FNYEAQ. CDR3 in DNA: TGTGCCAGCAGCTTAGGGGGGGCCTTGCAAGAGACCCAGTACTTC. It encodes CASSLGGALQETQYF.

This clone is a singleton in its sample. The chain couples TRBV9 to TRBJ2-3; D is possibly TRBD1 (6 bases). This CDR3 has 13 residues. V gave up 4 bases and J gave up 4 bases, with 10 bases separating them. Looked up from germline, CDR1 is SGDLS and CDR2 is YYNGEE. Written as DNA, the CDR3 is TGTGCCAGCAGCTTAGGGGGAGCAGATACGCAGTATTTT. Translation: CASSLGGADTQYF.

The CDR3 region has the DNA TGTGCCAGCAGTGAAGCGGCGAGCTACGAGCAGTACTTC. Translation: CASSEAASYEQYF. The chain joins TRBV6-1 to TRBJ2-7; no clear D gene. The CDR3 is made up of 13 amino acids. Trimming removed 0 bases from V and 3 bases from J, with 6 bases in between. From germline, CDR1 is MNHNS and CDR2 SASEGT.

This chain links TRBV19 with TRBJ2-7, with TRBD1 matching over 8 bases. The CDR3 contains 14 residues. Germline trimming cut 7 bases from V and 2 bases from J; bases unmatched to any gene: 7. Germline CDR1 and CDR2: LNHDA and SQIVND (reference sequence). CDR3 DNA sequence: TGTGCCAGTAATCCCAGGGGGCGACCCTACGAGCAGTACTTC. It codes for CASNPRGRPYEQYF. The complete variable domain, with remaining parts taken from reference TRBV19 and TRBJ2-7, reads DGGITQSPKYLFRKEGQNVTLSCEQNLNHDAMYWYRQDPGQGLRLIYYSQIVNDFQKGDIAEGYSVSREKKESFPLTVTSAQKNPTAFYLCASNPRGRPYEQYFGPGTRLTVT.

This chain joins TRBV5-4 and TRBJ1-1, with TRBD1 matching over 8 bases. After removal of 4 bases from V and 1 base from J, the junction contained 12 bases not matched to a gene. Germline V gene lookup returns CDR1 SGHNT and CDR2 YYREEE (reference sequence). The CDR3 covers 17 residues. This CDR3 reads CASSQDRGSRGNTEAFF. The CDR3 bases are TGTGCCAGCAGCCAAGACAGGGGCTCGAGAGGGAACACTGAAGCTTTCTTT.

The chain has TRBV7-3 and TRBJ2-5, with TRBD2 matching 8 bases. With V trimmed by 4 bases and J by 2 bases, 9 bases remained unmatched. This CDR3 contains 16 residues. Germline assignment: CDR1 SGHTA and CDR2 FQGTGA. The CDR3 loop reads CASSSGLAIEQETQYF. CDR3 in DNA: TGTGCCAGCAGCTCTGGACTAGCTATCGAACAAGAGACCCAGTACTTC.

V usage is TRBV6-1 and J usage is TRBJ2-7; D remains ambiguous. V was pared by 2 bases and J by 7 bases, with 12 bases between. The CDR3 has 13 amino acids. Germline V gives CDR1 MNHNS, CDR2 SASEGT. The CDR3 reads CASSERARIEQYF. The CDR3 region has the DNA TGTGCCAGCAGTGAAAGGGCCCGTATAGAGCAGTACTTC.